The source of this TCR beta chain is a study of T cells after yellow fever vaccination. Broader study findings: Re-detected after boosting: most primary clones, almost 97% of CD4 and about 85% of CD8.

Universal primer sites and UMIs were introduced during 5'RACE template-switching synthesis of TCR cDNA. TCRdb re-derived calls from the 5' RACE reads in MiXCR, one entry per CDR3 protein. Of some 400,000 distinct CDR3 sequences detected, approximately 5.7% appear once; the ten largest clones hold about 15%. This clonotype was seen more than once but under ten times. As yet, its antigen is unknown. V lost 3 bases and J lost 3, with 18 bases in between. The germline CDR1 and CDR2 sequences are DFQATT and SNEGSKA (reference sequence). CDR3 length equals 16 residues. The genes are TRBV20-1 and TRBJ2-1, with a weak D call TRBD2 (5 bases). This receptor was obtained from a man aged 30 to 45 who received the YFV17D yellow fever vaccine. The sequencing here drew on PBMCs, taken 5 days after the yellow fever booster vaccination. CDR3 amino acids: CSASGRVSGFYNEQFF. CDR3 sequence (DNA): TGCAGTGCTAGCGGCCGGGTCAGCGGTTTCTACAATGAGCAGTTCTTC.